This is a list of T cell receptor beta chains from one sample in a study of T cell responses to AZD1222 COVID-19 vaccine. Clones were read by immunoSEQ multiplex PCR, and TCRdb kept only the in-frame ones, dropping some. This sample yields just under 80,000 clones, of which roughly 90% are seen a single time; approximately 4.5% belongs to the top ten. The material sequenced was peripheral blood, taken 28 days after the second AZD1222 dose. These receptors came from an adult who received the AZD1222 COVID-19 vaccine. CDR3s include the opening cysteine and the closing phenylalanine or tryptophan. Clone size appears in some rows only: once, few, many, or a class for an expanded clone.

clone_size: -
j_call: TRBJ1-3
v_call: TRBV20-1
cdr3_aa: CSASSQGATGNTIYF

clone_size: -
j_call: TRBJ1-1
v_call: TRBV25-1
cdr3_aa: CASRRGGPNTEAFF

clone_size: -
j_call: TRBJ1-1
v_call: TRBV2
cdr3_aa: CASTRTGWDTEAFF

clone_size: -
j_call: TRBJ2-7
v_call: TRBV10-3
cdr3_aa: CAISPGDPYEQYF

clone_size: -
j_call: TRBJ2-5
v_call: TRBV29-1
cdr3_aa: CSVQLAGETQYF

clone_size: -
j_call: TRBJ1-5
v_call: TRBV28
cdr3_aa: CASSPYEGRRNQPQHF

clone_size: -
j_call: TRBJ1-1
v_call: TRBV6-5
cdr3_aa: CASRPGGAGTEAFF

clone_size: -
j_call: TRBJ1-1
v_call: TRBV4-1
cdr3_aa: CASSQVLYGPTEAFF

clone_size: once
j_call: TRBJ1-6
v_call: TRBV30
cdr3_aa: CAWSGFELLPNSPLHF

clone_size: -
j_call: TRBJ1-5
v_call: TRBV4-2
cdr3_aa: CASSQDAGAGNQPQHF

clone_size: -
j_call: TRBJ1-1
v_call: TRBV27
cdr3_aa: CASSFKGANTEAFF

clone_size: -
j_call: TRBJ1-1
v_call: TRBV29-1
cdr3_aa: CSTRQGDTEAFF

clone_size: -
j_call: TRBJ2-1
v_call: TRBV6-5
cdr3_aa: CASSYSGDDEQFF

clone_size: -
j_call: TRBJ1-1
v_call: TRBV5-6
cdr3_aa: CASSYGTEAFF

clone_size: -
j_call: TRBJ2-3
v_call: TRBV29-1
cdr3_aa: CSAQLGSSTDTQYF

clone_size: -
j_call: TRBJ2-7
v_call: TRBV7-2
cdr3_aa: CASSFYGGTYEQYF

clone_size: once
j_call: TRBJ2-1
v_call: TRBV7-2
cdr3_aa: CASSLEGTAIYNEQFF

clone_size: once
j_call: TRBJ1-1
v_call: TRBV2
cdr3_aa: CASSENPQANTEAFF

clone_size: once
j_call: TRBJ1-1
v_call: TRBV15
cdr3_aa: CATKTDPNTEAFF

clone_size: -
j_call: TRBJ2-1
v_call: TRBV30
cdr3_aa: CAWSLGGQYNEQFF

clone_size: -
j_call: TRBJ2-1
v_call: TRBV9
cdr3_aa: CASSVEPWGEQFF

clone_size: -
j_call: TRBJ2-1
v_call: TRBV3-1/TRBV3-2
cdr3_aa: CASSQLAREQFF

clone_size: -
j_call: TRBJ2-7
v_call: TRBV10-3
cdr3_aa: CAISERTGGYEQYF

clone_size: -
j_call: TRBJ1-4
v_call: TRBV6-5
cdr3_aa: CASNAVGEKLFF

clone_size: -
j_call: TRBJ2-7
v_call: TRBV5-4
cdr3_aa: CASSLGTSGTYEQYF

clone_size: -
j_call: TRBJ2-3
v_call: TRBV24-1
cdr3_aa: CATEDRFTDTQYF

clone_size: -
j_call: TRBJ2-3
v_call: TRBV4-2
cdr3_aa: CASSRSDTQYF

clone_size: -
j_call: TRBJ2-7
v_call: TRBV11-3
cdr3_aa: CASSPRQGSGEQYF

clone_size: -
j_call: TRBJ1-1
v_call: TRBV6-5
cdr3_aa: CASRYGQGAHTEAFF

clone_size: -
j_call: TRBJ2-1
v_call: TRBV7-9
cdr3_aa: CASSPQGTESNNEQFF

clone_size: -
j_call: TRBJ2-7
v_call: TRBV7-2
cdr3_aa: CATKSGQPSEQYF

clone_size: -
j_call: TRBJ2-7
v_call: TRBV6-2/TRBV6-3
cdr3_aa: CASSYVGLAGTRVNEQYF

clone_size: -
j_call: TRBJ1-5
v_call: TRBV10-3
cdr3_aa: CAISESLSNQPQHF

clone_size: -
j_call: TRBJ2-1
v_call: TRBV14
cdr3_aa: CASSQAIAGVNEQFF

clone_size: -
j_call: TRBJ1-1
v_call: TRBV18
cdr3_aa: CASSPLGDSMNTEAFF

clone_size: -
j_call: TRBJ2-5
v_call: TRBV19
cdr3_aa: CASSITSGSLETQYF

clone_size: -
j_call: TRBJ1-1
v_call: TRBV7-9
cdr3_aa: CASSPDVQAFF

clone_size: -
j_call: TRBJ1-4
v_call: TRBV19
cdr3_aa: CASSINPANEKLFF

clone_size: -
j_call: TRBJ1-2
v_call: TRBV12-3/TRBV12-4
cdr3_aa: CASSFGRNYGYTF

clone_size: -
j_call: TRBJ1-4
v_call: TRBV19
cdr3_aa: CASSIGGEKLFF

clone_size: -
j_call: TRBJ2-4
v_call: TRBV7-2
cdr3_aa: CASSPSGKGLNIQYF

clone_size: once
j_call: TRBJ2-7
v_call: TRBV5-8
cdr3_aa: CASSLVTDYSYEQYF

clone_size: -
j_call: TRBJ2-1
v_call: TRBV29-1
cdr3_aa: CSAGLASNEQFF

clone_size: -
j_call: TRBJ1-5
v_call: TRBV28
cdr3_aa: CASTYARDSNQPQHF

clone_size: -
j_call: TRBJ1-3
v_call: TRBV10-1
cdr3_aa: CAAELDRAEASGNTIYF

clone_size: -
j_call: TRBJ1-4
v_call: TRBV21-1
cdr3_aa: CASSAHTGTGNEKLFF

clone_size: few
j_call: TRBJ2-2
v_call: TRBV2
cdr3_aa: CASRRQGLPTGELFF

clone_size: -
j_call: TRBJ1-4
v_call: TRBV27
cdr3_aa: CASSLSRTGRDEKLFF

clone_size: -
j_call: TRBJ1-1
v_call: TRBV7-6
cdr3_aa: CASSLGNPGQGATEAFF

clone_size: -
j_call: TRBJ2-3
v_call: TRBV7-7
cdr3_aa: CASSSIQAGEYTDTQYF

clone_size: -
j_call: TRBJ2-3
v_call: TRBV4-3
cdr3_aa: CASSQDDLLMGPLDTQYF

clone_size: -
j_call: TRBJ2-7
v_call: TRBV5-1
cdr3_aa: CASRLDSGRNGEQYF

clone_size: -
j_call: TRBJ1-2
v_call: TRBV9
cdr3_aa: CASSVGPGGASPRDGYTF

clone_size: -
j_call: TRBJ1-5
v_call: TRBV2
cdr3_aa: CASRQLGGNQPQHF